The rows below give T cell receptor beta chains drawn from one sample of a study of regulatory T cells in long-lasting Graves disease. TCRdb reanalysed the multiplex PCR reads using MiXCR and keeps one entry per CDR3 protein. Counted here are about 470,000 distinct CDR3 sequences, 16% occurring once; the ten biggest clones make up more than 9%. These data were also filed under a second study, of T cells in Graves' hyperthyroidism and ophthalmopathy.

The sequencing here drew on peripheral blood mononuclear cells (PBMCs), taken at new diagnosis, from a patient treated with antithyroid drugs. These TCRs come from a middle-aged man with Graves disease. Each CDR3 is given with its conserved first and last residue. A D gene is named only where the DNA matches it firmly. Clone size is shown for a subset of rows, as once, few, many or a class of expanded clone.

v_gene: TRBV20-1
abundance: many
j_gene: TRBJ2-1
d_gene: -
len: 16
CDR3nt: TGCAGTGCTAGAGATCTTACAGGACCTACCAACAATGAGCAGTTCTTC
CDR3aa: CSARDLTGPTNNEQFF

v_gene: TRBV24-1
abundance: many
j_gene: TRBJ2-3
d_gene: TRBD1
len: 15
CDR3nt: TGTGCCACCAGTGAATCAACAGGGGTTCAAGATACGCAGTATTTT
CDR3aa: CATSESTGVQDTQYF

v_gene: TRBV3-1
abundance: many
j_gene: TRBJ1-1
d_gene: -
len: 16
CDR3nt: TGTGCCAGCAGCCAAGGATTGGACAAATTGAACACTGAAGCTTTCTTT
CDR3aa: CASSQGLDKLNTEAFF

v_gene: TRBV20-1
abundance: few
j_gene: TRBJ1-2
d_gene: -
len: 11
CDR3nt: TGCAGTGCTAGTTCTGGGTTCGGCTACACCTTC
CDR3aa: CSASSGFGYTF

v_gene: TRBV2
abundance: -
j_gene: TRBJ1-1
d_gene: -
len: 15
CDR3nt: TGTGCCAGCAGTGCCCTGGGTGGGGACAACACTGAAGCTTTCTTT
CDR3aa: CASSALGGDNTEAFF

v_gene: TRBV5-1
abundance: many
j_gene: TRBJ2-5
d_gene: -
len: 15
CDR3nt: TGCGCCAGCAGCTTGGCCTTCGGGGGCTCAGAGACCCAGTACTTC
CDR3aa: CASSLAFGGSETQYF

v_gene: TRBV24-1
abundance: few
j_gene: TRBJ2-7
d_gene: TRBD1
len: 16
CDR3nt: TGTGCCACCAGTGATTCCCGGGACAGACGAGCCTACGAGCAGTACTTC
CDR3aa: CATSDSRDRRAYEQYF

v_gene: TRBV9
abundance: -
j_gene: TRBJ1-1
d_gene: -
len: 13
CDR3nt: TGTGCCAGCAGCGTGAATTCGAACACAAACGCTTTCTTT
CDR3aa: CASSVNSNTNAFF

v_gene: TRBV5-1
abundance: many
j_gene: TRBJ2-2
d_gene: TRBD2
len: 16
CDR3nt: TGCGCCAGCAGAAGAGCTAGCGGGAGCATCGCCGGGGAGCTGTTTTTT
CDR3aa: CASRRASGSIAGELFF

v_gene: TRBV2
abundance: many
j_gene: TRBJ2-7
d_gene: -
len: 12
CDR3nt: TGTGCCAGCAGACAGGGCAGCTACGAGCAGTACTTC
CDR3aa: CASRQGSYEQYF

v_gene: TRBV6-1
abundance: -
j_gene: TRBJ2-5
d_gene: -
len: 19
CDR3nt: TGTGCCAGCAACCACCTAGATCCCCCTCTGGGACGGCATAAAGAGACCCAGTACTTC
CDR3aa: CASNHLDPPLGRHKETQYF

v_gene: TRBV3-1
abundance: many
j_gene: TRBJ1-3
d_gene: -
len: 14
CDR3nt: TGTGCCAGCAGCCTACTTGACAGCGGAAACACCATATATTTT
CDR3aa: CASSLLDSGNTIYF

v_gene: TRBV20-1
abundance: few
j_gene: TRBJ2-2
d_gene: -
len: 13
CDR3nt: TGCAGTGCTAGAAGGGGGAACACCGGGGAGCTGTTTTTT
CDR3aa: CSARRGNTGELFF

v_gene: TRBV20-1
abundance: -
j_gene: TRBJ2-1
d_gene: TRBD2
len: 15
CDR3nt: TGCAGTGCCTCCCGAGCGGGGGGTTCCTACAATGAGCAGTTCTTC
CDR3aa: CSASRAGGSYNEQFF

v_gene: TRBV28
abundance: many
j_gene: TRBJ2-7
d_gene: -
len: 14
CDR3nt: TGTGCCAGCAGCCGAGTGCGGGGCTCCTACGAGCAGTACTTC
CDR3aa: CASSRVRGSYEQYF

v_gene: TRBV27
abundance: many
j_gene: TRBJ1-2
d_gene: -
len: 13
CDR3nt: TGTGCCAGCAGCTTTCGGAGGGATTATGGCTACACCTTC
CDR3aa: CASSFRRDYGYTF

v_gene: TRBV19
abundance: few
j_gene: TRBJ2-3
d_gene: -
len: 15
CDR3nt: TGTGCCAGTAGCAAGGGATTTGCTAGCACAGATACGCAGTATTTT
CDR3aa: CASSKGFASTDTQYF

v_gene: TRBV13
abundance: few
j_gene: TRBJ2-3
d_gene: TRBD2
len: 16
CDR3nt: TGTGCCAGCAGAACGATAGCGGGAGGGCCCGCAGATACGCAGTATTTT
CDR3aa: CASRTIAGGPADTQYF

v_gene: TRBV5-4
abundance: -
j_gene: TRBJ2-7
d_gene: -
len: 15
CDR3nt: TGTGCCAGCAGTTTTGGTGGCGGAGTCTCCTACGAGCAGTACTTC
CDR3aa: CASSFGGGVSYEQYF

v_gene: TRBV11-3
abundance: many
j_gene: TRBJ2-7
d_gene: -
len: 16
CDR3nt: TGTGCCAGCAGCTTAGCGGGCGGGGGCACGCGCCACGAGCAGTACTTC
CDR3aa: CASSLAGGGTRHEQYF

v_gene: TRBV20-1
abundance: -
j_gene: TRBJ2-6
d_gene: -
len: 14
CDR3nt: TGCAGTGCTAGAGAGATTTCTGGGGCCAACGTCCTGACTTTC
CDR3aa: CSAREISGANVLTF

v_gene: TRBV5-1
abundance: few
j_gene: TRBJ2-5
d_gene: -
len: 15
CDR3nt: TGCGCCAGCAGCCAAGGACGGAAAATCCAAGAGACCCAGTACTTC
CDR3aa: CASSQGRKIQETQYF

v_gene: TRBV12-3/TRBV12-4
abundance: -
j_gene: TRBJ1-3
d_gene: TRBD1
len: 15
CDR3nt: TGTGCCAGCAGTCATGGGACAGGGAACAGAAACACCATATATTTT
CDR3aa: CASSHGTGNRNTIYF

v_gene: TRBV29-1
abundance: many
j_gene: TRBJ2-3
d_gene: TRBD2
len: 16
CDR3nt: TGCAGCGTTGATCTTCCGACTAGCGGGAGACGCGATACGCAGTATTTT
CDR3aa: CSVDLPTSGRRDTQYF

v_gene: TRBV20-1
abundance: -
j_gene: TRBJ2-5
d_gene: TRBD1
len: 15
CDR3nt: TGCAGTGCTAGAGGTTACAGGGGGCGCGAGGAGACCCAGTACTTC
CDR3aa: CSARGYRGREETQYF

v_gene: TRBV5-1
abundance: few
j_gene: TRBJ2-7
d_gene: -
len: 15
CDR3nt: TGCGCCAGCAGCATAGACGGATACAAAGGGTACGAGCAGTACTTC
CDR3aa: CASSIDGYKGYEQYF

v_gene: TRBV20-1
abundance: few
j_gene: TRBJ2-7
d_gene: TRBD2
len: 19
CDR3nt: TGCAGTGCTAGAGCCCCGGGTGGACTAGCGGGAGGCAGCCGGTACGAGCAGTACTTC
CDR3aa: CSARAPGGLAGGSRYEQYF

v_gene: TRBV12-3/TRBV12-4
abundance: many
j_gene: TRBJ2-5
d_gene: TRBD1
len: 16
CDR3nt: TGTGCCAGCAGCAAAGGGGACAGGGCGAATGGGGAGACCCAGTACTTC
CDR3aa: CASSKGDRANGETQYF

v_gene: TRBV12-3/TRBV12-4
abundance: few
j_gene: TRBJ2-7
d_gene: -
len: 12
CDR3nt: TGTGCCAGCAAGCTGAGGGGGAGCGAGCAGTACTTC
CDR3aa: CASKLRGSEQYF